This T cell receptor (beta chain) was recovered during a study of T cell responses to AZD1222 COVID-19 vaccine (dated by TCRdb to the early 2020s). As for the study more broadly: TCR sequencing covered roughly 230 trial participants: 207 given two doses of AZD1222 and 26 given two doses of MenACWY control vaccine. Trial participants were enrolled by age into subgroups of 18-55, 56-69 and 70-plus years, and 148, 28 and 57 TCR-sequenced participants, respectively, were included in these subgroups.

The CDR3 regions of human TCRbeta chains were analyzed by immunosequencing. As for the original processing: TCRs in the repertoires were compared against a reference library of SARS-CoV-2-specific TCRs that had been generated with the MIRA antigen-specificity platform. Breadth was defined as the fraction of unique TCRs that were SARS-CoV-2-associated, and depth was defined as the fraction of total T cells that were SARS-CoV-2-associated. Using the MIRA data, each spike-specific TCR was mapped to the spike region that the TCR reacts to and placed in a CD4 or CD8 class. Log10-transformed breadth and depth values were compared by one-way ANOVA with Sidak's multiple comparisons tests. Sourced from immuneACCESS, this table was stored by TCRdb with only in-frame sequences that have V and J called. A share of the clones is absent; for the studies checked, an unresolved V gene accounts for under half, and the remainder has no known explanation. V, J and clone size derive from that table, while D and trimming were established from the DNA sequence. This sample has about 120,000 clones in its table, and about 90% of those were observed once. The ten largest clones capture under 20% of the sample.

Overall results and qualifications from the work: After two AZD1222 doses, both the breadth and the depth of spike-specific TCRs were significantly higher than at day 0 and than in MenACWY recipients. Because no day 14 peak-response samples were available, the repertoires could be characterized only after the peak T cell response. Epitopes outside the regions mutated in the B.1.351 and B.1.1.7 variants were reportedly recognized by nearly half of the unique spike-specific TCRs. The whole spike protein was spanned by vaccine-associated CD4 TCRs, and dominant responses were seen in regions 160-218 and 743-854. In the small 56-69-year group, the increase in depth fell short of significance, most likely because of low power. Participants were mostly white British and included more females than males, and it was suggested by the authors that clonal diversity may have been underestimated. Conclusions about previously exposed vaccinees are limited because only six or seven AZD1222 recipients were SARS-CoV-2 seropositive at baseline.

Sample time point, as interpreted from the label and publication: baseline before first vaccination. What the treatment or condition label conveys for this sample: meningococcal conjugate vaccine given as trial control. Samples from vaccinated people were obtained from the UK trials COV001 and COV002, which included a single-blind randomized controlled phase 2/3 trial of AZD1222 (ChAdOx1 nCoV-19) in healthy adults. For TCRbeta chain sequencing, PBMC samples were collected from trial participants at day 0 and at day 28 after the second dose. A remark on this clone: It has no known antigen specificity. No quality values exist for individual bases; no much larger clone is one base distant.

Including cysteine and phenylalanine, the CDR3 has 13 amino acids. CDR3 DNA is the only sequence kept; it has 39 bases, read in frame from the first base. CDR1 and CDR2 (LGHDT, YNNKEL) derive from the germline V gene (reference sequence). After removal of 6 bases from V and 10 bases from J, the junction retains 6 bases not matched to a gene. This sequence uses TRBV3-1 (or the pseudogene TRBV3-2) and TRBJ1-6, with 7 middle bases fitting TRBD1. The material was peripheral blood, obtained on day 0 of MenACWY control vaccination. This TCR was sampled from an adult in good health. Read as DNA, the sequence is TGTGCCAGCAGAGTGACAGGGAGATCACCCCTCCACTTT. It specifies CASRVTGRSPLHF.